Following are 29 T cell receptor beta chains from one sample sequenced in a study of T cell changes during pregnancy in multiple sclerosis. The data were produced by immunoSEQ multiplex PCR, yet TCRdb's version contains in-frame clones alone and is incomplete. The profile shows just over 50,000 clones, approximately 94% of them singletons. The material was CD4+ T cells from peripheral blood mononuclear cells, obtained in the second trimester of pregnancy. The receptors originated from a female donor with multiple sclerosis, enrolled in a pregnancy study.

J is TRBJ2-7 and V is TRBV5-4; D remains ambiguous. Trimming stripped 0 bases from V and 0 bases from J, with 10 bases between. Germline V gene lookup returns CDR1 SGHNT and CDR2 YYREEE (reference sequence). The CDR3 runs to 15 residues. This chain's CDR3 is CASSLGGKSSYEQYF. The CDR3 DNA is TGTGCCAGCAGCTTGGGCGGTAAAAGCTCCTACGAGCAGTACTTC.

This sequence joins TRBV30 and TRBJ2-5, with 7 bases that match TRBD2. The V gene end was trimmed by 4 bases and the J gene end by 1 base; junction bases not matched to a gene: 3. Germline assignment: CDR1 GTSNPN and CDR2 SVGIG (reference sequence). CDR3 length equals 13 residues. CDR3 residues: CAWMSGGQETQYF. CDR3 sequence (DNA): TGTGCCTGGATGTCGGGGGGCCAAGAGACCCAGTACTTC.

The chain uses TRBV7-2 and TRBJ1-2; D gene unclear. Germline V lookup: CDR1 SGHTA, CDR2 FQGNSA. There are 12 residues in the CDR3. V was pared by 1 base and J by 2 bases, with 2 bases between. CDR3 DNA: TGTGCCAGCAGCTTAGTAAACTATGGCTACACCTTC. Protein product: CASSLVNYGYTF.

The CDR3 DNA follows: TGTGCCAGTAGTACCGGGACAGGGGAGAATCAGCCCCAGCATTTT. Translating gives CASSTGTGENQPQHF. J is TRBJ1-5 and V is TRBV19; TRBD1 matches 10 bases. Unmatched junction bases numbered 4, after V lost 4 bases and J lost 4 bases. This CDR3 is 15 amino acids long. Germline loops: CDR1 LNHDA, CDR2 SQIVND (reference sequence).

This clone was seen once. The chain joins TRBV19 to TRBJ2-5; D is perhaps TRBD2 (6 bases). From germline, CDR1 is LNHDA and CDR2 SQIVND (reference sequence). The V end was cut by 3 bases, the J end by 4 bases, with 12 bases between. This CDR3 spans 14 amino acids. The CDR3 here is CASSIGGSGETQYF. CDR3 nucleotides: TGTGCCAGTAGTATTGGGGGTAGCGGAGAGACCCAGTACTTC.

The chain employs TRBV4-2 and TRBJ2-2; 15 bases align to TRBD2. V lost 1 base, J lost 7 bases, and 4 bases stayed unmatched. CDR1 is LGHNA and CDR2 is YNFKEQ in the germline V gene. The length of the CDR3 is 17 residues. CDR3 loop: CASSQVGLAGGGGELFF. The CDR3 region has the DNA TGTGCCAGCAGCCAAGTAGGACTAGCGGGGGGGGGCGGGGAGCTGTTTTTT.

The chain is built from TRBV27 and TRBJ1-5; D possibly corresponds to TRBD1 (6 bases). The CDR3 is 14 amino acids. Germline V gene sequence: CDR1 MNHEY, CDR2 SMNVEV (reference sequence). Trimming cost V 8 bases and J 2 bases, with 13 bases left between them. The CDR3 DNA is TGTGCCAGCTCGGGGGGGCCCGGCAATCAGCCCCAGCATTTT. Amino acid sequence: CASSGGPGNQPQHF.

This clone was seen a single time. This chain uses TRBV7-6 with TRBJ2-7, with D perhaps matching TRBD1 (5 bases). Trimming took off 1 base at V and 2 bases at J, with 15 bases between the two ends. The CDR3 loop spans 16 amino acids. Germline V lookup: CDR1 SGHVS, CDR2 FNYEAQ. Here the CDR3 DNA reads TGTGCCAGCAGCTTAGGGGGCTCTCTTAACCCCTACGAGCAGTACTTC. This codes for CASSLGGSLNPYEQYF. Full variable domain (missing parts from reference TRBV7-6 and TRBJ2-7): GAGVSQSPRYKVTKRGQDVALRCDPISGHVSLYWYRQALGQGPEFLTYFNYEAQQDKSGLPNDRFSAERPEGSISTLTIQRTEQRDSAMYRCASSLGGSLNPYEQYFGPGTRLTVT.

V and J are TRBV7-2 and TRBJ1-1; 11 bases align to TRBD1. CDR3 length: 14 amino acids. Germline CDR1 is SGHTA and CDR2 is FQGNSA. V lost 5 bases to trimming and J lost 3 bases; unmatched junction nucleotides: 2. This CDR3 is CASSMGQGDTEAFF. The CDR3 DNA is TGTGCCAGCAGCATGGGACAGGGGGACACTGAAGCTTTCTTT.

The rearrangement uses TRBV6-1 and TRBJ2-4; D perhaps matches TRBD2 (7 bases). The germline V and J ends were trimmed by 3 bases and 6 bases, with 15 bases remaining between them. The CDR3 sequence is 15 residues long. CDR1 MNHNS and CDR2 SASEGT come from the germline V gene. The CDR3 DNA is TGTGCCAGCAGTGACGGGGGGCTCGGGGGAAACATTCAGTACTTC. Its translation: CASSDGGLGGNIQYF.

The chain uses TRBV5-4 and TRBJ1-2; 7 bases fit TRBD1. Losses at the gene ends were 2 bases for V and 7 bases for J; bases not matched to a gene: 5. This CDR3 has 13 residues. Germline CDR1 is SGHNT and CDR2 is YYREEE (reference sequence). The DNA of the CDR3 is TGTGCCAGCAGCTTAGGGGGCGCAAGTGGCTACACCTTC. Amino acid sequence: CASSLGGASGYTF.

This clone was counted a single time. The chain carries TRBV19 and TRBJ1-6; TRBD1 matches at 10 bases. Germline V lookup: CDR1 LNHDA, CDR2 SQIVND (reference sequence). J lost 8 bases, V lost 6 bases, and 10 bases had no gene match. The CDR3 has 16 residues. The CDR3 here is CASSGGSGTGDSPLHF. As DNA, the CDR3 is TGTGCCAGTAGCGGAGGAAGCGGGACAGGGGATTCACCCCTCCACTTT.

This rearrangement joins TRBV4-3 to TRBJ2-2; possible D gene TRBD2, 6 bases. The germline V gene encodes CDR1 LGHNA and CDR2 YSLEER. Trimming took off 6 bases at V and 8 bases at J, with 16 bases between the two ends. CDR3 length equals 14 residues. The CDR3 DNA reads as TGCGCCAGCAGTCATCGGGAGTCCCGAGGGGAGCTGTTTTTT. It encodes CASSHRESRGELFF.

This clone was detected only once. The CDR3 bases are TGCGCCAGCAGCTTGCGGCCCGGGACAGGGTTTCGAGTTGGAAACACCATATATTTT. Translation: CASSLRPGTGFRVGNTIYF. The chain is built from TRBV5-1 and TRBJ1-3; 9 bases are a match to TRBD1. CDR3 length: 19 residues. Germline V gene lookup returns CDR1 SGHRS and CDR2 YFSETQ. The V segment lost 1 base and the J segment 3 bases; nucleotides outside the gene matches: 14.

The V gene is TRBV7-9, the J gene TRBJ1-3, with a weak D call TRBD1 (6 bases). Looked up from germline, CDR1 is SEHNR and CDR2 is FQNEAQ (reference sequence). V lost 6 bases and J 4 bases, leaving 13 bases between the germline ends. CDR3 length: 14 amino acids. DNA for the CDR3: TGTGCCAGCAGAACCCGGCAGGGGGGAAACACCATATATTTT. Amino acid sequence: CASRTRQGGNTIYF.

The chain carries TRBV6-5 and TRBJ1-2; the D gene is possibly TRBD1 (5 bases). V lost 5 bases and J lost 5, with 12 bases in between. CDR3 length equals 13 residues. Germline V lookup: CDR1 MNHEY, CDR2 SVGAGI. CDR3 protein: CASSGGETYGYTF. As DNA, the CDR3 is TGTGCCAGCAGTGGAGGGGAGACGTATGGCTACACCTTC.

The chain couples TRBV7-9 to TRBJ1-2, with 7 nucleotides matching TRBD1. Per germline, CDR1 SEHNR and CDR2 FQNEAQ (reference sequence). The CDR3 consists of 12 residues. J lost 8 bases, V lost 5 bases, and 5 bases had no gene match. This CDR3 is CASSPGGRGYTF. CDR3 DNA: TGTGCCAGCAGCCCAGGGGGGCGCGGCTACACCTTC.

The chain joins TRBV4-3 to TRBJ1-4; D gene ambiguous. Germline CDR1 is LGHNA and CDR2 is YSLEER. V lost 1 base and J 10 bases, leaving 7 bases between the germline ends. The CDR3 runs to 12 residues. The CDR3 nucleotides read TGCGCCAGCAGCCAAGTCTCCAGAAAACTGTTTTTT. Its translation is CASSQVSRKLFF.

This chain connects TRBV7-3 to TRBJ2-7; 7 positions agree with TRBD2. This CDR3 contains 15 residues. The V gene's germline CDR1 is SGHTA and CDR2 FQGTGA. V lost 1 base and J lost 3; bases outside the gene matches: 6. The CDR3 loop is CASSLMVTSFYEQYF. CDR3 nucleotide sequence: TGTGCCAGCAGCTTAATGGTGACTAGCTTCTACGAGCAGTACTTC.

This clone is a singleton in its sample. V usage is TRBV14 and J usage is TRBJ1-1; D not certain. The ends were cut back, 1 base at V and 0 bases at J, with 12 bases in the middle. The CDR3 extends over 16 amino acids. CDR1 is SGHDN and CDR2 is FVKESK in the germline V gene. The DNA for the CDR3 is TGTGCCAGCAGCCAAGTATTCGGTTACTTGAACACTGAAGCTTTCTTT. Amino acids: CASSQVFGYLNTEAFF. Full variable domain (outside the CDR3, taken from reference TRBV14 and TRBJ1-1): EAGVTQFPSHSVIEKGQTVTLRCDPISGHDNLYWYRRVMGKEIKFLLHFVKESKQDESGMPNNRFLAERTGGTYSTLKVQPAELEDSGVYFCASSQVFGYLNTEAFFGQGTRLTVV.

This chain links TRBV5-4 with TRBJ1-1; D may be TRBD1 (5 bases). V was clipped by 3 bases and J by 4 bases, with 22 bases between them. CDR3 length: 17 residues. The germline CDR1 and CDR2 sequences are SGHNT and YYREEE (reference sequence). The CDR3 region has the DNA TGTGCCAGCAGCTCTCCGGGTCGTCGTTTGGGGGGCACTGAAGCTTTCTTT. It is translated as CASSSPGRRLGGTEAFF.

The chain uses TRBV30 and TRBJ2-2, with 7 positions matching TRBD2. The trim removed 0 bases at V and 7 bases at J, leaving 2 bases unmatched. Germline CDR1 reads GTSNPN; CDR2 reads SVGIG (reference sequence). The CDR3 has 13 amino acids. The CDR3 DNA reads TGTGCCTGGAGTGTGCGGGGGAGCGGGGAGCTGTTTTTT. It codes for CAWSVRGSGELFF.

This clone showed up just a few times. The genes are TRBV28 and TRBJ2-7; D uncertain. Germline V gene sequence: CDR1 MDHEN, CDR2 SYDVKM. V was pared by 6 bases and J by 4 bases, with 7 bases between. This CDR3 contains 11 residues. Here the CDR3 reads CASRRWYEQYF. For the CDR3, the DNA is TGTGCCAGCAGGCGGTGGTACGAGCAGTACTTC.

V and J are TRBV6-5 and TRBJ1-3; D is unresolved. The CDR3 runs to 15 residues. Per the germline V gene, CDR1 is MNHEY and CDR2 is SVGAGI. The ends were cut back, 5 bases at V and 3 bases at J, with 14 bases in the middle. The CDR3 is CASSPDGLLGNTIYF. CDR3 coding DNA: TGTGCCAGCAGTCCCGACGGACTCCTTGGAAACACCATATATTTT.

This chain links TRBV7-3 with TRBJ2-1; TRBD1 matches at 7 bases. This CDR3 is 16 amino acids long. CDR1 is SGHTA and CDR2 is FQGTGA in the germline V gene. The J segment lost 6 bases and the V segment lost 1 base, leaving 9 bases of the junction unmatched. CDR3 sequence reads: CASSLSGRGYSNEQFF. The CDR3 DNA reads TGTGCCAGCAGCTTAAGTGGCAGGGGGTACAGCAATGAGCAGTTCTTC.

This clone occurred a few times. The rearrangement uses TRBV10-1 and TRBJ2-7, with TRBD1 as a possible D gene (6 bases). With 2 bases removed from V and 3 bases from J, the gap between germline ends came to 11 bases. The CDR3 has 14 residues. Germline V gene lookup returns CDR1 WNHNN and CDR2 SYGVQD (reference sequence). The CDR3 DNA sequence: TGCGCCAGCAGTGAGCCGGGACACCGCTACGAGCAGTACTTC. Encoded protein: CASSEPGHRYEQYF.

This sequence joins TRBV30 and TRBJ1-2; 8 bases are shared with TRBD1. This CDR3 is built from 12 residues. V trimming: 2 bases; J trimming: 7 bases; junction bases outside the gene matches: 3. From germline, CDR1 is GTSNPN and CDR2 SVGIG (reference sequence). The CDR3 reads CAWSRQGFGYTF. The CDR3 nucleotides read TGTGCCTGGAGTCGACAGGGGTTTGGCTACACCTTC.

V gene TRBV6-1 combines with J gene TRBJ1-2; 8 nucleotides agree with TRBD1. The CDR3 runs to 13 residues. V shed 6 bases and J 4 bases; nucleotides not matched to a gene: 4. From germline, CDR1 is MNHNS and CDR2 SASEGT. The CDR3 sequence is CASRAGGSYGYTF. The CDR3, as DNA: TGTGCCAGCAGGGCAGGGGGCAGCTATGGCTACACCTTC.

This sequence joins TRBV19 and TRBJ1-5; 9 bases line up with TRBD1. The V gene's germline CDR1 is LNHDA and CDR2 SQIVND (reference sequence). The ends lost 6 bases at V and 2 bases at J; junction bases unmatched: 8. This CDR3 is 16 amino acids long. CDR3 residues: CASSNGDRVGNQPQHF. Here the CDR3 DNA reads TGTGCCAGTAGCAACGGGGACAGGGTGGGCAATCAGCCCCAGCATTTT.